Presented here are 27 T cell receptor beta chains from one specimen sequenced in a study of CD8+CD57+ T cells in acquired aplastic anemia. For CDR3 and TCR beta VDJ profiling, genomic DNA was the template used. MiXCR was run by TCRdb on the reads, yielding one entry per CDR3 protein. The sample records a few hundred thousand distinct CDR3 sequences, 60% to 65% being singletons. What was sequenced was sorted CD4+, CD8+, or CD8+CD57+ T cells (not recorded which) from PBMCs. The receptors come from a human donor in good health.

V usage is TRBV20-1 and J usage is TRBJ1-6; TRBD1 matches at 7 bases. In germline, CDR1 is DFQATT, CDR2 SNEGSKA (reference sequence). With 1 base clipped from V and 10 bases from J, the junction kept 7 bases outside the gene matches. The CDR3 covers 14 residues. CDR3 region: CSARGGGYGSPLHF. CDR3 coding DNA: TGCAGTGCTAGAGGAGGGGGCTACGGATCACCCCTCCACTTT.

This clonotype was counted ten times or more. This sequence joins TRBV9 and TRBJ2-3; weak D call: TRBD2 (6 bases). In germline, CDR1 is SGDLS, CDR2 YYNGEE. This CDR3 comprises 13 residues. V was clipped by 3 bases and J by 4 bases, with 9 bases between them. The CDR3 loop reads CASSGGDPDTQYF. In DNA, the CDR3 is TGTGCCAGCAGCGGGGGGGATCCAGATACGCAGTATTTT.

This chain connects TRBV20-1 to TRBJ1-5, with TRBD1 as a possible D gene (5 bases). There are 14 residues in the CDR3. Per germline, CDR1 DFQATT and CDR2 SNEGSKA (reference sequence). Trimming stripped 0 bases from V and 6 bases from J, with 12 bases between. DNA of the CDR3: TGCAGTGCTAGAGATTTCCAGGGCGGTCAGCCCCAGCATTTT. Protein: CSARDFQGGQPQHF.

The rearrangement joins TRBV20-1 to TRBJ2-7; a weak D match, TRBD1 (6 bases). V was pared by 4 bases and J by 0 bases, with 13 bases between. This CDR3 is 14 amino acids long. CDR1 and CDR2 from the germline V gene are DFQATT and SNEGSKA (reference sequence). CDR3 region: CSATGTLSSYEQYF. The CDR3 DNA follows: TGCAGTGCTACCGGGACACTGAGCTCCTACGAGCAGTACTTC.

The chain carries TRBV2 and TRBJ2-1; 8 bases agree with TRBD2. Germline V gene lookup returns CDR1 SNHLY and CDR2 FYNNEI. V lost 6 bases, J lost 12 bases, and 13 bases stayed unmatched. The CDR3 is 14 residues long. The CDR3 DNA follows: TGTGCCAGCAGCTCCAGCGGGGCGGGGGGCTCGCAGTTCTTC. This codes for CASSSSGAGGSQFF.

DNA of the CDR3: TGCAGCGTTGCCCGACTAGCGGGAGTGACAGATACGCAGTATTTT. Encoded protein: CSVARLAGVTDTQYF. The chain combines TRBV29-1 with TRBJ2-3; 12 nucleotides match TRBD2. The CDR3 covers 15 residues. V lost 4 bases, J lost 3 bases, and 5 bases stayed unmatched. Germline values: CDR1 SQVTM, CDR2 ANQGSEA.

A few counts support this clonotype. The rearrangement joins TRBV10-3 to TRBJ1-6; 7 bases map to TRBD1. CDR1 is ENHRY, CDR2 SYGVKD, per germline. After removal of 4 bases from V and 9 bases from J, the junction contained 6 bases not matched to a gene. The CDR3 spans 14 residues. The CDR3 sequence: CAISATGEGSPLHF. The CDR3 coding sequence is TGTGCCATCAGTGCCACAGGGGAGGGTTCACCCCTCCACTTT.

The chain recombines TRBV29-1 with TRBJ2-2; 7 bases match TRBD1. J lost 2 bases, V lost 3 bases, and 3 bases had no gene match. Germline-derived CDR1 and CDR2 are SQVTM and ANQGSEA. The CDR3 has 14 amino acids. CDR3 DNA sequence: TGCAGCGTTGACTGGGACAGAAACACCGGGGAGCTGTTTTTT. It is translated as CSVDWDRNTGELFF.

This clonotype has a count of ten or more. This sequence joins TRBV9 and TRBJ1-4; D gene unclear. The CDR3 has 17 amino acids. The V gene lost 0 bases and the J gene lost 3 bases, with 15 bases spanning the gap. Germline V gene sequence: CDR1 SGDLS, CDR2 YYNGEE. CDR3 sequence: CASSVDLGSPSNEKLFF. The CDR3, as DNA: TGTGCCAGCAGCGTAGATCTTGGGAGTCCCTCTAATGAAAAACTGTTTTTT.

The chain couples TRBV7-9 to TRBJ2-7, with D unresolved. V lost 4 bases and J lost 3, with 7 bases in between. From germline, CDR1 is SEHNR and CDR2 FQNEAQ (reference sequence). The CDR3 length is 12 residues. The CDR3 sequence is CASSSMGYEQYF. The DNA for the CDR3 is TGTGCCAGCAGCTCGATGGGCTACGAGCAGTACTTC.

This CDR3 reads CASSGGDRGYNQPQHF. CDR3 sequence (DNA): TGTGCCAGCAGCGGGGGGGACAGGGGATACAATCAGCCCCAGCATTTT. V gene TRBV7-2 combines with J gene TRBJ1-5, with 10 bases matching TRBD1. Germline V lookup: CDR1 SGHTA, CDR2 FQGNSA. V shed 5 bases, J shed 3 bases, and the junction held 7 bases outside the gene matches. This CDR3 is 16 amino acids long. The entire variable domain, with the rest obtained from reference TRBV7-2 and TRBJ1-5, is as follows: GAGVSQSPSNKVTEKGKDVELRCDPISGHTALYWYRQSLGQGLEFLIYFQGNSAPDKSGLPSDRFSAERTGGSVSTLTIQRTQQEDSAVYLCASSGGDRGYNQPQHFGDGTRLSIL.

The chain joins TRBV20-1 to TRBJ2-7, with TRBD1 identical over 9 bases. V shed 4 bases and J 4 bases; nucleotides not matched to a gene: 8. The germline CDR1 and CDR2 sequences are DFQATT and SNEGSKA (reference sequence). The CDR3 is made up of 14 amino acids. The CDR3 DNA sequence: TGCAGTGCTACCGGGACAGGGCTGGGTTACGAGCAGTACTTC. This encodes CSATGTGLGYEQYF.

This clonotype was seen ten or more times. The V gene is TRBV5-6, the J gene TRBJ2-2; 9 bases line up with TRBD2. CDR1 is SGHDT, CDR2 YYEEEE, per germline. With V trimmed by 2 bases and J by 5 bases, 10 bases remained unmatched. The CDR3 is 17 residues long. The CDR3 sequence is CASSFTAGGPGTGELFF. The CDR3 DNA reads TGTGCCAGCAGCTTTACGGCGGGAGGGCCGGGGACCGGGGAGCTGTTTTTT. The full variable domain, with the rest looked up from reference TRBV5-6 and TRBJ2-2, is DAGVTQSPTHLIKTRGQQVTLRCSPKSGHDTVSWYQQALGQGPQFIFQYYEEEERQRGNFPDRFSGHQFPNYSSELNVNALLLGDSALYLCASSFTAGGPGTGELFFGEGSRLTVL.

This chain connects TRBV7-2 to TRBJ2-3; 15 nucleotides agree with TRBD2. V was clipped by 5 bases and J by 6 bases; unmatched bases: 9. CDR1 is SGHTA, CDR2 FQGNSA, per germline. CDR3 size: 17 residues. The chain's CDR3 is CASSGTSGRSGWDTQYF. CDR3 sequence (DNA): TGTGCCAGCAGCGGGACTAGCGGGAGGTCCGGCTGGGATACGCAGTATTTT.

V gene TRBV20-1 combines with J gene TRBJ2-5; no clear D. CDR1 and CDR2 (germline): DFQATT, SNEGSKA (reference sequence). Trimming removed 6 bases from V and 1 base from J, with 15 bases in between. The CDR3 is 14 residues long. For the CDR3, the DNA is TGCAGTGCCCCCTGGCCCCTTTTCCAAGAGACCCAGTACTTC. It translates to CSAPWPLFQETQYF.

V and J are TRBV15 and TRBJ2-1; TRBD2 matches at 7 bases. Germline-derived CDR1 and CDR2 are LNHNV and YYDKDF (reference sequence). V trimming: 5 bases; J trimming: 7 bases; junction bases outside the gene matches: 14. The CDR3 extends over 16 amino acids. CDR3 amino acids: CATSGPSGGPENEQFF. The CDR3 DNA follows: TGTGCCACCAGCGGTCCATCGGGGGGTCCTGAGAATGAGCAGTTCTTC.

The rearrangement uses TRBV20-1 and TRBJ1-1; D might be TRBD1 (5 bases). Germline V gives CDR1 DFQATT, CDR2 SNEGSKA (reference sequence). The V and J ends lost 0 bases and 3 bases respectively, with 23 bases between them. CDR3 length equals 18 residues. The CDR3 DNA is TGCAGTGCTAGAGATCCGTTAGCGGAGGGGCGGGAAGACACTGAAGCTTTCTTT. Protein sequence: CSARDPLAEGREDTEAFF.

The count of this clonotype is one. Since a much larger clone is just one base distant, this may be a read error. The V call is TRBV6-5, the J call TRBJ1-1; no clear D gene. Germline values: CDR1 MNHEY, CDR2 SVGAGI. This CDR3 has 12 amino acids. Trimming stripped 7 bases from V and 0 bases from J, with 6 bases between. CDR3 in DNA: TGTGCCAGCACAGCCATGAACACTGAAGCTTTCTTT. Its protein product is CASTAMNTEAFF.

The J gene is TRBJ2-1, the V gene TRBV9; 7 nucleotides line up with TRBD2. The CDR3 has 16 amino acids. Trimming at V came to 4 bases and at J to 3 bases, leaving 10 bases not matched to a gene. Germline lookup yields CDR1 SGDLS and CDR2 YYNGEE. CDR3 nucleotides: TGTGCCAGCAGCCCCTTATCAGCGGGAAACTACAATGAGCAGTTCTTC. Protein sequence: CASSPLSAGNYNEQFF.

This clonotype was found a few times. In DNA, the CDR3 is TGTGCCAGCAGTTTAACGGGGCCAGGGGTTATGGGCACCGGGGAGCTGTTTTTT. This codes for CASSLTGPGVMGTGELFF. The chain uses TRBV27 and TRBJ2-2; the D gene is possibly TRBD1 (6 bases). The CDR3 extends over 18 amino acids. Germline CDR1 MNHEY, CDR2 SMNVEV (reference sequence). Trimming shortened V by 2 bases and J by 4 bases, and 20 bases separated the two germline ends.

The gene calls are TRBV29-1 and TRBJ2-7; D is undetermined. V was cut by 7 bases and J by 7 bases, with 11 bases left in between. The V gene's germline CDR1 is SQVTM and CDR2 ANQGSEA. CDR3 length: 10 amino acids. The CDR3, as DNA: TGCAGCGCCAAAGTGGGGGAGCAGTACTTC. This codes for CSAKVGEQYF.

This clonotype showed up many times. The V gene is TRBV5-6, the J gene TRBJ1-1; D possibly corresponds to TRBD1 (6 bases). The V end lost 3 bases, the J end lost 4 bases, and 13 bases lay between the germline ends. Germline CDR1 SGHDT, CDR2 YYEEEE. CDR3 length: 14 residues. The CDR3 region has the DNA TGTGCCAGCAGCTCTATAGAGGGGGTCACTGAAGCTTTCTTT. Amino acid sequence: CASSSIEGVTEAFF.

The CDR3: CATSGTGPAQPQHF. In DNA, the CDR3 is TGCGCCACCTCCGGGACAGGGCCCGCTCAGCCCCAGCATTTT. The rearrangement joins TRBV10-2 to TRBJ1-5, with 9 bases identical to TRBD1. From germline, CDR1 is WSHSY and CDR2 SAAADI. The CDR3 runs 14 residues. V lost 10 bases and J lost 6; bases outside the gene matches: 10.

The CDR3 DNA sequence: TGCAGCGTAGGGACTAGCGGGTACGAGCAGTACTTC. Translating gives CSVGTSGYEQYF. The chain links TRBV29-1 to TRBJ2-7, with 12 positions matching TRBD2. The trim removed 6 bases at V and 4 bases at J, leaving 1 base unmatched. Germline-derived CDR1 and CDR2 are SQVTM and ANQGSEA. The length of the CDR3 is 12 residues.

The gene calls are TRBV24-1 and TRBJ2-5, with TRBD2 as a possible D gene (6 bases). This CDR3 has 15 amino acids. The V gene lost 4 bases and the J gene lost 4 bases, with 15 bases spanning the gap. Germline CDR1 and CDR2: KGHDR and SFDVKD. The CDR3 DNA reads TGTGCCACCAGTGACTCATCCCGGGGGTCAGAGACCCAGTACTTC. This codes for CATSDSSRGSETQYF.

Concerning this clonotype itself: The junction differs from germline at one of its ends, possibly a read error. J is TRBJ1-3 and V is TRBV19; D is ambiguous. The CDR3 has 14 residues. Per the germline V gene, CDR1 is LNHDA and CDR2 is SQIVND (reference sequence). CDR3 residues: CASSIGWLGSTIYF. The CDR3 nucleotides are TGTGCCAGTAGTATCGGGTGGCTTGGAAGCACCATATATTTT.

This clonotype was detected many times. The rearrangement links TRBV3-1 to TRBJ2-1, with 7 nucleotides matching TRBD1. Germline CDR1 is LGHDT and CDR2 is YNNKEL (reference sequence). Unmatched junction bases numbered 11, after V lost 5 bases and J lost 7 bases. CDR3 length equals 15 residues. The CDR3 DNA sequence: TGTGCCAGCAGCAGAGCCGGGACAGCAAAAAATGAGCAGTTCTTC. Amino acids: CASSRAGTAKNEQFF.